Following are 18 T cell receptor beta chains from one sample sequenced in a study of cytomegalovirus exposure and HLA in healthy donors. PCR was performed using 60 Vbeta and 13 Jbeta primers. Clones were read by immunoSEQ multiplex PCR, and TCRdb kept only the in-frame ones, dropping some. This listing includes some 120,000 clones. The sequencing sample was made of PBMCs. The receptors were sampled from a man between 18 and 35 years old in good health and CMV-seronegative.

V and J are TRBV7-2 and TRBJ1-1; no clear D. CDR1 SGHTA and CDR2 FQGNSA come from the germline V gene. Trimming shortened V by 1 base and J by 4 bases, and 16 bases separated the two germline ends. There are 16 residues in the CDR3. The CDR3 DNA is TGTGCCAGCAGCTTAGGAGCCGGTCCAGGTATCACTGAAGCTTTCTTT. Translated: CASSLGAGPGITEAFF.

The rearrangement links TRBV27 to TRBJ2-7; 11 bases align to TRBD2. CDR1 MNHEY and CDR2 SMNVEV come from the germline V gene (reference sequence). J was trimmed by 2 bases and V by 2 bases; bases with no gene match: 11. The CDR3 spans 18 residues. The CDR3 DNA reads TGTGCCAGCAGTTTACTCTCCACTAGCGGGGGCCCACCCTACGAGCAGTACTTC. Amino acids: CASSLLSTSGGPPYEQYF.

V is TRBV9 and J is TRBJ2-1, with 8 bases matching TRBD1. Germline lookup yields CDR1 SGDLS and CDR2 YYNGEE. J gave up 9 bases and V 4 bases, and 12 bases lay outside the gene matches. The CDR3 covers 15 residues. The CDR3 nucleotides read TGTGCCAGCAGCTTAGGGACAGGCATGTTTAGTGAGCAGTTCTTC. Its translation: CASSLGTGMFSEQFF.

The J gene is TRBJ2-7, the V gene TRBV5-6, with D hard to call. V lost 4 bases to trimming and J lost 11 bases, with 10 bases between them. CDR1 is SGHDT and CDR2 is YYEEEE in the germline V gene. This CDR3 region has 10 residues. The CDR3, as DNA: TGTGCCAGCAGCGCTTACATCGAGTACTTC. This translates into CASSAYIEYF. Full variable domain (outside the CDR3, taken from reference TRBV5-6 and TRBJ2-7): DAGVTQSPTHLIKTRGQQVTLRCSPKSGHDTVSWYQQALGQGPQFIFQYYEEEERQRGNFPDRFSGHQFPNYSSELNVNALLLGDSALYLCASSAYIEYFGPGTRLTVT.

CDR3 in DNA: TGTGCCTGGAGTCCTAGAAAAATTGAAAACACTGAAGCTTTCTTT. Its translation: CAWSPRKIENTEAFF. This rearrangement joins TRBV30 to TRBJ1-1; D gene ambiguous. V was pared by 2 bases and J by 2 bases, with 15 bases between. The CDR3 sequence is 15 residues long. Germline-derived CDR1 and CDR2 are GTSNPN and SVGIG (reference sequence).

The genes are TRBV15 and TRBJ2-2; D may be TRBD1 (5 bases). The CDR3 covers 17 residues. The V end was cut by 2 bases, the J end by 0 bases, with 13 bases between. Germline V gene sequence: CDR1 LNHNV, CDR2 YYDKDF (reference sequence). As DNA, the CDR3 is TGTGCCACCAGCAGAAACAGGCTAAACGCGAACACCGGGGAGCTGTTTTTT. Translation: CATSRNRLNANTGELFF.

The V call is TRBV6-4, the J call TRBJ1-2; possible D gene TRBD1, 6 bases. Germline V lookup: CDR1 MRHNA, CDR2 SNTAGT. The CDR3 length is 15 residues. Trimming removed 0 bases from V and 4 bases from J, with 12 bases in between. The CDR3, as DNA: TGTGCCAGCAGTGACTCCCCGGGACACCCCTATGGCTACACCTTC. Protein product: CASSDSPGHPYGYTF.

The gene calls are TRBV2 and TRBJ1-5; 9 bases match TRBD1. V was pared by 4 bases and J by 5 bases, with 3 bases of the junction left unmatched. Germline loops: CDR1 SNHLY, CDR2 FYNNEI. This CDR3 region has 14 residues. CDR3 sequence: CASSARQGDQPQHF. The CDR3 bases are TGTGCCAGCAGTGCTAGACAGGGGGATCAGCCCCAGCATTTT.

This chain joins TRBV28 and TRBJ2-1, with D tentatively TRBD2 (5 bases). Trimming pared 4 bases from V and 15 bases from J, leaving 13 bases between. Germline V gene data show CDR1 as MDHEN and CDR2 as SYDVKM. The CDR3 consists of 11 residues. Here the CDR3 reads CASSSDYPPFF. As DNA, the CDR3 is TGTGCCAGCAGTTCCGACTACCCCCCGTTCTTC.

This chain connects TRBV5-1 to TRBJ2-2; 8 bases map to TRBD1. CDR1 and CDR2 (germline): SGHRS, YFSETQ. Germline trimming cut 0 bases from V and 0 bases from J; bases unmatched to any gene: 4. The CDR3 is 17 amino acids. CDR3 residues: CASSLGQGIANTGELFF. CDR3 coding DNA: TGCGCCAGCAGCTTGGGACAGGGGATCGCGAACACCGGGGAGCTGTTTTTT.

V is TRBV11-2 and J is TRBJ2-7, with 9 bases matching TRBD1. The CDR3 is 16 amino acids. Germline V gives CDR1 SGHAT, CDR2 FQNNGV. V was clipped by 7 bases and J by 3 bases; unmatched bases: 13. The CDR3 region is CASKTTRGTGIYEQYF. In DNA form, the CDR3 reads TGTGCCAGCAAAACGACTCGCGGGACAGGGATCTACGAGCAGTACTTC. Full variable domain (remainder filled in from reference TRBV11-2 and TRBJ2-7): EAGVAQSPRYKIIEKRQSVAFWCNPISGHATLYWYQQILGQGPKLLIQFQNNGVVDDSQLPKDRFSAERLKGVDSTLKIQPAKLEDSAVYLCASKTTRGTGIYEQYFGPGTRLTVT.

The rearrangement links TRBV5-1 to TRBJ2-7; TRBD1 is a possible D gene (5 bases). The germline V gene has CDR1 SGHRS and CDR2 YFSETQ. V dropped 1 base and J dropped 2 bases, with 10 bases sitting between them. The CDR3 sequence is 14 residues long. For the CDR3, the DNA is TGCGCCAGCAGCTTGAGGGGTCTCCCCTACGAGCAGTACTTC. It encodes CASSLRGLPYEQYF.

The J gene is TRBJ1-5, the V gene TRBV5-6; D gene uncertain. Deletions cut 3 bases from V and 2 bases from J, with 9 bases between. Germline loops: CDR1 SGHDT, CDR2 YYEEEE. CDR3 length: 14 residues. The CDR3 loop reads CASSSTVGNQPQHF. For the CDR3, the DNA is TGTGCCAGCAGCTCTACAGTGGGCAATCAGCCCCAGCATTTT.

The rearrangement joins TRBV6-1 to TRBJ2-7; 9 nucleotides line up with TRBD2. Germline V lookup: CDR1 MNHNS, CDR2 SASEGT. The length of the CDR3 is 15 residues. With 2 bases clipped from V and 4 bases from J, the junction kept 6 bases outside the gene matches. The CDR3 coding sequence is TGTGCCAGCAGTGAACTGCGGGGGGGCCAATACGAGCAGTACTTC. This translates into CASSELRGGQYEQYF.

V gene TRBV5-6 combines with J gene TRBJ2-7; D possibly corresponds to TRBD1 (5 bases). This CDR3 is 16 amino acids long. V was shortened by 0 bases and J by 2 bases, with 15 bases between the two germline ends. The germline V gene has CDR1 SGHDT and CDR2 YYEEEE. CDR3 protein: CASSLGLGQGPYEQYF. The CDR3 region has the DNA TGTGCCAGCAGCTTGGGTCTTGGGCAGGGCCCCTACGAGCAGTACTTC. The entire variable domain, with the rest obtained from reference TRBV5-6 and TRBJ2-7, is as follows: DAGVTQSPTHLIKTRGQQVTLRCSPKSGHDTVSWYQQALGQGPQFIFQYYEEEERQRGNFPDRFSGHQFPNYSSELNVNALLLGDSALYLCASSLGLGQGPYEQYFGPGTRLTVT.

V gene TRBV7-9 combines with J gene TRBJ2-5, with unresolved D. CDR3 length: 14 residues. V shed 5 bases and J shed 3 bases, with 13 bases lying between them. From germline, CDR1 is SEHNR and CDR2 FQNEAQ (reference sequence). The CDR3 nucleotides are TGTGCCAGCAGCCCTTCCGACAAAGAAGAGACCCAGTACTTC. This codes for CASSPSDKEETQYF.

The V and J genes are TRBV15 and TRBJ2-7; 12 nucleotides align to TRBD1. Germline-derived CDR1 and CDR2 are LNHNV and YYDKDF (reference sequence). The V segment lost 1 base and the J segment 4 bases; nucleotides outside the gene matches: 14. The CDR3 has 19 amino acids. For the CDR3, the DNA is TGTGCCACCAGCAGAGCTACCCGGGGGGGGACAGGGGGCAAATACGAGCAGTACTTC. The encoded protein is CATSRATRGGTGGKYEQYF.

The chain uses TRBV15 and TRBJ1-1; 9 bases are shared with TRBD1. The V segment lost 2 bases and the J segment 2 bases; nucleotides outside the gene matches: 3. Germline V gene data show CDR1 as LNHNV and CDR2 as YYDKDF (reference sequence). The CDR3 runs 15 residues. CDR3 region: CATSRQGQGNTEAFF. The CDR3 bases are TGTGCCACCAGCAGACAGGGACAGGGAAACACTGAAGCTTTCTTT.